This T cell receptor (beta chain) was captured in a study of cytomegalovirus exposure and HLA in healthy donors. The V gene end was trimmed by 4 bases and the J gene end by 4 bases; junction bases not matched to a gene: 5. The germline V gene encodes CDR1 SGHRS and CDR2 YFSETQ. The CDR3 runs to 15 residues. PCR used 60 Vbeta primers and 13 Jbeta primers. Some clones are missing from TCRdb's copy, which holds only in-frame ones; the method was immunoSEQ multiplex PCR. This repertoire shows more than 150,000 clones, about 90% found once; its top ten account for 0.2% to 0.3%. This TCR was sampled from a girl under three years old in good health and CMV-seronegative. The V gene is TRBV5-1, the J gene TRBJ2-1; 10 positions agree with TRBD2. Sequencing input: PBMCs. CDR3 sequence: CASSPLAGGYNEQFF. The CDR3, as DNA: TGCGCCAGCAGCCCCTTAGCGGGAGGATACAATGAGCAGTTCTTC.